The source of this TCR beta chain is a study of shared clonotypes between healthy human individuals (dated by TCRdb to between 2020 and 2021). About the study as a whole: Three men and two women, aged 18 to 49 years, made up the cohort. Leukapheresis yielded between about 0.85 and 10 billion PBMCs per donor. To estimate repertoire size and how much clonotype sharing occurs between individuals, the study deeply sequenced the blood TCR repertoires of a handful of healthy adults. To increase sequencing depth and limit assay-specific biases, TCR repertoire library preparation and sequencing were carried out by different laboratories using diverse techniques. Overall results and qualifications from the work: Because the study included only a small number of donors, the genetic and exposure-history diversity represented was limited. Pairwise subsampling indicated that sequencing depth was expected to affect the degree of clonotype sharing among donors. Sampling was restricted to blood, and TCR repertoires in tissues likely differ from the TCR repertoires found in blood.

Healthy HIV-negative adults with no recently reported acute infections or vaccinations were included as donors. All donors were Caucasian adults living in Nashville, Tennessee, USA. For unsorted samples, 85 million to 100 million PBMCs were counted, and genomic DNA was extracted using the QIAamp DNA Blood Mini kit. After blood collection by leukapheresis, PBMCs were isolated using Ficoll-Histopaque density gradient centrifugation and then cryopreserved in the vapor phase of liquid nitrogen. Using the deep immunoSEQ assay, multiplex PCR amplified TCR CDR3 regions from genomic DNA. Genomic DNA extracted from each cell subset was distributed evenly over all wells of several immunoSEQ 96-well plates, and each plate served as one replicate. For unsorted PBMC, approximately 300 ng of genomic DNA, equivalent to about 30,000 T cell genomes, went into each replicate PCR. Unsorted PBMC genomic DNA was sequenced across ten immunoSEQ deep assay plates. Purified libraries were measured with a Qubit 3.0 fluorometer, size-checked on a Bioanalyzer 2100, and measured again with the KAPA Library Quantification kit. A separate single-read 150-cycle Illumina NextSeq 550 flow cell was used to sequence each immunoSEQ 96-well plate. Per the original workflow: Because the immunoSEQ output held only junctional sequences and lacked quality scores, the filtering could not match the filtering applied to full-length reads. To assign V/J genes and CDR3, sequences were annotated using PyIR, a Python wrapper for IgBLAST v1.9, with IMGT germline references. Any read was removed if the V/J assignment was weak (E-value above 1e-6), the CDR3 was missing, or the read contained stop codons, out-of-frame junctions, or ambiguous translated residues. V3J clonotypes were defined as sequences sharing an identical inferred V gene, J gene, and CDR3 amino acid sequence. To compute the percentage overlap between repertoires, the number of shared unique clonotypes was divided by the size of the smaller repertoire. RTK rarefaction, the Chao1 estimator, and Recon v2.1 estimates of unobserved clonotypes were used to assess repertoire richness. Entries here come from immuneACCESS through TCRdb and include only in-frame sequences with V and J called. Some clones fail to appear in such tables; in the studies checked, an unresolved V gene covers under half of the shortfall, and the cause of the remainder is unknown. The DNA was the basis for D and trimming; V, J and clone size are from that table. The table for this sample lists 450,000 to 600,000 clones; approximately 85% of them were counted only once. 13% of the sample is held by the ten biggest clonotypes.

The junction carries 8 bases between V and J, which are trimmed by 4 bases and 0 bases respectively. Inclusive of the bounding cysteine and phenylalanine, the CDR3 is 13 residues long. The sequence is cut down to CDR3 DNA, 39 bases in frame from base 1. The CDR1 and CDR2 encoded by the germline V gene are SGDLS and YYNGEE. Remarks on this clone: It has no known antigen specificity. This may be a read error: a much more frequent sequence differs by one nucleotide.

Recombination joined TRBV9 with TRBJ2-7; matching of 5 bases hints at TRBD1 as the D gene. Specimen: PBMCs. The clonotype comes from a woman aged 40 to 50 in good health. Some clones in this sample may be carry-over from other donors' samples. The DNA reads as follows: TGTGCCAGCAGCTCAGGGCACTCCTACGAGCAGTACTTC. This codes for CASSSGHSYEQYF.